Following are 2 T cell receptor beta chains from one sample sequenced in a study of blood T cells in healthy people across ages. With a J-beta primer mix and a sample-barcoded 5' primer, a second PCR ran about 6 to 11 cycles. MiXCR, run by TCRdb on the 5' RACE reads, gives a single entry per CDR3 protein. The sample has approximately 780,000 distinct CDR3 sequences; 20% to 30% are singletons. A further study also used this sample, focusing on T cells of mothers and their children.

Sequenced: blood. These receptors originate from a boy younger than 18 in good health.

The CDR3 nucleotides read TGTGCCTGGGAAAGAAGAGGAGAGACCCAGTACTTC. Encoded protein: CAWERRGETQYF. This chain joins TRBV30 and TRBJ2-5, with D unclear. Germline CDR1 and CDR2: GTSNPN and SVGIG (reference sequence). The CDR3 has 12 amino acids. Trimming took off 5 bases at V and 4 bases at J, with 11 bases between the two ends.

This chain uses TRBV5-1 with TRBJ2-3, with TRBD1 matching 8 bases. Germline CDR1 and CDR2: SGHRS and YFSETQ. This CDR3 is 15 amino acids long. The trim removed 0 bases at V and 5 bases at J, leaving 5 bases unmatched. The CDR3 protein is CASSLVGQVRDTQYF. The CDR3 DNA is TGCGCCAGCAGCTTGGTGGGACAGGTTCGAGATACGCAGTATTTT.